This TCR beta chain was sequenced during a study of blood T cell repertoires in COVID-19. For the study at large: The cDNA or gDNA used as material had been derived from T cells, B-cell-depleted T cells, or PBMCs.

The CDR3 has 12 residues. V lost 2 bases and J 3 bases, leaving 8 bases between the germline ends. In germline, CDR1 is GTSNPN, CDR2 SVGIG (reference sequence). Participants were aged 18 to 89 years, lived in roughly 23 US areas, and enrolled virtually. Which cohort a participant joined came from the clinical history participants gave. Sequencing was performed with immunoSEQ multiplex PCR; in TCRdb, only in-frame clones are kept and a portion is missing. The sample includes approximately 450,000 clones, roughly 87% of them seen just once. This clone was counted between two and nine times. The sequence came from a woman under 30 with acute COVID-19. Specimen: PBMCs or T cells enriched from blood (not recorded which). This chain joins TRBV30 and TRBJ2-7; D gene uncertain. This CDR3 reads CAWSLLVYEQYF. The DNA for the CDR3 is TGTGCCTGGAGTTTGCTAGTCTACGAGCAGTACTTC.